This T cell receptor beta chain was profiled in a study of blood T cell repertoires in COVID-19. At the level of the study: In each case, the material was cDNA or gDNA derived from T cells, B-cell-depleted T cells, or PBMCs.

The CDR3 runs 16 residues. The germline CDR1 and CDR2 sequences are SSHAT and FNYEAQ (reference sequence). Original analysis: For nucleated cells, counts were estimated from reference gene primer amplification. Produced via immunoSEQ multiplex PCR; TCRdb's table is partial and in-frame only. The V and J calls and clone size are taken from that table; D and trimming were inferred from the DNA. Here the sample spans about 250,000 clones, 88% being singletons. During active infection, Seattle patients enrolled and were then monitored through disease. In regard to this clone: At one end the junction does not follow the germline gene, possibly because of a read error.

This clonotype was obtained from a woman younger than 45 with COVID-19, enrolled during active disease. The rearrangement links TRBV7-7 to TRBJ2-3; 10 bases fit TRBD1. The material sequenced was peripheral blood. The CDR3 reads CASSPSTGGLTDTQYF. The CDR3, as DNA: TGTGCTAGCAGCCCGTCGACAGGGGGCTTAACAGATACGCAGTATTTT.